This T cell receptor beta chain was captured in a study of OX40 agonist ivuxolimab in advanced cancers. Looking at the study overall: Patients with prior anti-PD-1, anti-PD-L1 or anti-CTLA-4 therapy were eligible; about 40% had some.

This CDR3 is built from 13 residues. Germline V gene sequence: CDR1 LGHNA, CDR2 YSLEER. The V end lost 1 base, the J end lost 6 bases, and 7 bases lay between the germline ends. Clones were read by immunoSEQ multiplex PCR, and TCRdb kept only the in-frame ones, dropping some. The repertoire holds 60,000 or so clones, with about 94% as singletons. This TCR was recovered from an adult with an advanced solid tumor such as melanoma, head and neck, liver or kidney cancer. Specimen: CD4+ or CD8+ T cells sorted from blood, collected in a trial of the OX40 agonist ivuxolimab. The rearrangement links TRBV4-3 to TRBJ2-4, with D possibly being TRBD1 (5 bases). CDR3 coding DNA: TGCGCCAGCAGCCAAGGACAGAGAAACATTCAGTACTTC. This translates into CASSQGQRNIQYF.